This T cell receptor beta chain came from a study of OX40 agonist ivuxolimab in advanced cancers. Germline V gene sequence: CDR1 MNHEY, CDR2 SMNVEV (reference sequence). The CDR3 contains 14 residues. The V gene lost 6 bases and the J gene lost 1 base, with 12 bases spanning the gap. Method: immunoSEQ multiplex PCR; TCRdb's copy keeps in-frame clones and lacks some. The sample holds 55,000 to 85,000 clones, about 84% seen once. The chain joins TRBV27 to TRBJ1-1; the D is unclear. This material consisted of CD4+ or CD8+ T cells sorted from blood, taken in a trial of the OX40 agonist ivuxolimab. This receptor was taken from an adult with an advanced solid tumor such as melanoma, head and neck, liver or kidney cancer. DNA for the CDR3: TGTGCCAGCAGCCCCATCGTCAGGAACACTGAAGCTTTCTTT. This gives the protein CASSPIVRNTEAFF.